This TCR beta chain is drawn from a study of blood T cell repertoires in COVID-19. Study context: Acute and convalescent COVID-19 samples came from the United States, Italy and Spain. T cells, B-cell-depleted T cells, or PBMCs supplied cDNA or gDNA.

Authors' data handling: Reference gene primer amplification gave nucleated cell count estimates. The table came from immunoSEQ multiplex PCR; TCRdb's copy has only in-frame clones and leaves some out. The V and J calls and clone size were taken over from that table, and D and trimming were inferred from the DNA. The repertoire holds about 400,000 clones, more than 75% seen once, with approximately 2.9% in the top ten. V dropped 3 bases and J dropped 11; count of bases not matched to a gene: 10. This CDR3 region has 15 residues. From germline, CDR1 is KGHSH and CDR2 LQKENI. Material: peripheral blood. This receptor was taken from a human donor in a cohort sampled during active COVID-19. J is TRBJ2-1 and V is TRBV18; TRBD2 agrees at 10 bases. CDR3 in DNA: TGTGCCAGCTCACCTGCCGATCAGCGGGGGGGCAAGCAGTTCTTC. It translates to CASSPADQRGGKQFF.